This TCR beta chain was found in a study of blood T cell repertoires in COVID-19. Participants came from some 26 US areas, aged roughly 18 to 95 years. Trimming shortened V by 3 bases and J by 8 bases, and 13 bases separated the two germline ends. Per germline, CDR1 SEHNR and CDR2 FQNEAQ (reference sequence). The CDR3 totals 13 residues. Authors' processing steps: Reference gene primer amplification gave nucleated cell count estimates. Assay: immunoSEQ multiplex PCR; the TCRdb copy retains only in-frame clones and omits some. V and J calls and clone size are as listed in that table; D and trimming were resolved from the DNA. The data contain roughly 400,000 clones, approximately 86% of them singletons.

Material for sequencing was PBMCs or T cells enriched from blood (not recorded which). The chain is built from TRBV7-9 and TRBJ2-5; possible D gene TRBD2, 5 bases. This TCR derives from a woman in her forties with acute COVID-19. CDR3 residues: CASSFTTRETQYF. Here the CDR3 DNA reads TGTGCCAGCAGCTTTACGACTCGGGAAACCCAGTACTTC.